This TCR beta chain was found in a study of blood T cell repertoires in COVID-19. The wider study: Both acute and convalescent COVID-19 samples were obtained from the United States, Italy and Spain. The cDNA or gDNA used as material had been derived from T cells, B-cell-depleted T cells, or PBMCs.

Original handling: Cell counts per sample came from amplifying reference gene primers. The table came from immunoSEQ multiplex PCR; TCRdb's copy has only in-frame clones and leaves some out. The V and J calls and clone size come from that table; D and trimming were worked out from the DNA. Of roughly 100,000 clones listed, more than 60% are singletons. CDR3 size: 12 residues. Between the trimmed V and J ends, which lost 9 bases and 4 bases, there was a span of 13 bases. Per germline, CDR1 SNHLY and CDR2 FYNNEI. The clonotype was recovered from a man in his 70s with active or convalescent COVID-19. The sequencing sample was made of peripheral blood. The rearrangement uses TRBV2 and TRBJ2-7; unclear D gene. This CDR3 is CASRPDGYEQYF. The CDR3 DNA reads as TGTGCCAGTCGCCCCGACGGGTACGAGCAGTACTTC. The whole variable domain, filled in from reference TRBV2 and TRBJ2-7, reads EPEVTQTPSHQVTQMGQEVILRCVPISNHLYFYWYRQILGQKVEFLVSFYNNEISEKSEIFDDQFSVERPDGSNFTLKIRSTKLEDSAMYFCASRPDGYEQYFGPGTRLTVT.